The entry below describes one T cell receptor beta chain. This record belongs to a study of blood T cell repertoires in COVID-19. Across the whole study: From the United States, Italy and Spain came samples of acute and convalescent COVID-19.

The method was immunoSEQ multiplex PCR; TCRdb's version includes in-frame clones alone and lacks a portion of them. The table lists over 400,000 clones, roughly nine tenths of them singletons. Adults between about 18 and 89 years of age took part from 24 US areas. Among Cohort 3 donors, those recovered had two negative PCRs, clearance, or symptom resolution. With 0 bases removed from V and 11 bases from J, the gap between germline ends came to 14 bases. Germline CDR1 and CDR2: SGHDT and YYEEEE. The CDR3 spans 13 residues. Specimen: PBMCs or T cells enriched from blood (not recorded which). The J gene is TRBJ1-1, the V gene TRBV5-6; D is unclear. The sequence was obtained from a woman aged 60-75 years who had recovered from COVID-19. The CDR3 DNA reads TGTGCCAGCAGCTTGGCCCCTCCTAATACGGCTTTCTTT. Encoded protein: CASSLAPPNTAFF.